A selection of T cell receptor beta chains follows, all from one sample in a study of response to subunit inactivated influenza vaccine. One entry per CDR3 protein results from TCRdb running MiXCR on the RT-PCR reads. The table lists 500,000 to 650,000 distinct CDR3 sequences, about 8% of them singletons, with 13% in the top ten. This material consisted of PBMCs from blood, taken about 24 months after vaccination. The receptors originated from a man aged 50-75 years who received an inactivated influenza vaccine. The CDR3 runs from the conserved cysteine through the conserved F or W. Each record gives: D gene, V gene, J gene, clone size, CDR3 length, CDR3 protein, CDR3 DNA. A D gene is named only where the DNA matches it firmly. Clone size, where shown, is once, few, many, or a class for clones that have expanded.

TRBD2	TRBV5-6	TRBJ2-1	-	15	CASSPGLVGGNEQFF	TGTGCCAGCAGCCCAGGACTAGTAGGCGGGAATGAGCAGTTCTTC
-	TRBV4-2	TRBJ1-1	few	18	CASSQSYGGSGRNTEAFF	TGTGCCAGCAGCCAATCCTACGGGGGCAGTGGACGGAACACTGAAGCTTTCTTT
-	TRBV10-3	TRBJ1-2	few	12	CAIKSTPGGVTF	TGTGCCATCAAATCCACCCCGGGAGGCGTGACCTTC
-	TRBV18	TRBJ1-1	few	13	CASSPPLNTEAFF	TGTGCCAGCTCACCACCCCTGAACACTGAAGCTTTCTTT
-	TRBV20-1	TRBJ2-3	-	11	CSARDVHTQYF	TGCAGTGCTAGAGATGTTCATACGCAGTATTTT
TRBD2	TRBV2	TRBJ2-3	-	15	CASSAGTSFADTQYF	TGTGCCAGCAGTGCCGGGACTAGCTTTGCAGATACGCAGTATTTT
TRBD1	TRBV5-5	TRBJ2-7	few	15	CASSVDRGLSYEQYF	TGTGCCAGCAGCGTGGACAGGGGGCTCTCCTACGAGCAGTACTTC
TRBD1	TRBV7-9	TRBJ2-1	many	15	CASSRSGGSYNEQFF	TGTGCCAGCAGCCGATCAGGGGGCTCCTACAATGAGCAGTTCTTC
TRBD1	TRBV2	TRBJ1-5	-	14	CASNRDRTNQPQHF	TGTGCCAGCAACAGGGACAGGACGAATCAGCCCCAGCATTTT
-	TRBV5-1	TRBJ1-1	-	16	CASSWGRRNMNTEAFF	TGCGCCAGCAGCTGGGGCCGCAGAAATATGAACACTGAAGCTTTCTTT
TRBD1	TRBV19	TRBJ2-7	-	14	CASSTGTGGAEQYF	TGTGCCAGTAGTACCGGGACAGGGGGCGCCGAGCAGTACTTC
-	TRBV5-1	TRBJ2-3	many	15	CASSGGGPNTDTQYF	TGCGCCAGCAGCGGCGGGGGCCCGAACACAGATACGCAGTATTTT
-	TRBV5-1	TRBJ2-1	-	13	CASSLSGQNEQFF	TGCGCCAGCAGCTTGTCGGGGCAGAACGAGCAGTTCTTC
-	TRBV4-3	TRBJ2-1	-	16	CASSQVGPGPRNEQFF	TGCGCCAGCAGCCAAGTGGGGCCCGGGCCGAGGAATGAGCAGTTCTTC
TRBD2	TRBV12-3/TRBV12-4	TRBJ2-1	few	16	CASSPFGAGGRNEQFF	TGTGCCAGCAGCCCCTTTGGGGCGGGAGGTCGGAATGAGCAGTTCTTC
-	TRBV16	TRBJ2-3	-	14	CASSQNRVTDTQYF	TGTGCCAGCAGCCAGAACAGGGTCACAGATACGCAGTATTTT
-	TRBV11-2	TRBJ2-7	many	13	CASSSGGEGEQYF	TGTGCCAGCAGCTCTGGGGGCGAGGGGGAGCAGTACTTC
-	TRBV7-3	TRBJ2-3	many	14	CASSLMGEADTQYF	TGTGCCAGCAGCTTAATGGGGGAGGCAGATACGCAGTATTTT
TRBD1	TRBV20-1	TRBJ2-2	-	15	CSATGTGWGTGELFF	TGCAGTGCGACCGGGACAGGGTGGGGCACCGGGGAGCTGTTTTTT
TRBD2	TRBV27	TRBJ2-7	few	14	CASSFGTSGYEQYF	TGTGCCAGCAGTTTTGGGACTAGCGGCTACGAGCAGTACTTC
TRBD2	TRBV20-1	TRBJ2-5	few	16	CSARTTTSGRAETQYF	TGCAGTGCTAGAACGACGACTAGCGGGAGAGCCGAGACCCAGTACTTC
TRBD1	TRBV29-1	TRBJ1-4	many	14	CSAGWDRRNEKLFF	TGCAGCGCCGGTTGGGACAGGAGGAATGAAAAACTGTTTTTT
-	TRBV19	TRBJ1-1	-	13	CASKAQMNTEAFF	TGTGCCAGTAAAGCACAAATGAACACTGAAGCTTTCTTT
TRBD1	TRBV29-1	TRBJ2-3	many	14	CSVRMGQSTDTQYF	TGCAGCGTCCGCATGGGACAGAGCACAGATACGCAGTATTTT
-	TRBV4-1	TRBJ2-5	many	18	CASSQDRSSGWFQETQYF	TGCGCCAGCAGCCAAGATCGATCCTCGGGATGGTTCCAAGAGACCCAGTACTTC
-	TRBV4-2	TRBJ2-3	few	17	CASSQQTTLASTDTQYF	TGTGCCAGCAGCCAACAAACTACTCTGGCGAGCACAGATACGCAGTATTTT
TRBD2	TRBV6-1	TRBJ2-1	many	16	CASSVGGAGVINEQFF	TGTGCCAGCAGCGTCGGGGGGGCGGGAGTAATCAATGAGCAGTTCTTC
-	TRBV12-3/TRBV12-4	TRBJ2-7	many	14	CASSFGTARYEQYF	TGTGCCAGCAGTTTTGGGACGGCGCGCTACGAGCAGTACTTC
TRBD1	TRBV15	TRBJ1-3	many	18	CATSRDRGQAISGNTIYF	TGTGCCACCAGCAGAGATCGAGGACAGGCGATCTCTGGAAACACCATATATTTT
TRBD1	TRBV20-1	TRBJ1-2	few	15	CSAREFRGRIYGYTF	TGCAGTGCTAGAGAATTCAGGGGGCGCATCTATGGCTACACCTTC
TRBD2	TRBV20-1	TRBJ2-1	-	14	CSATTSATYNEQFF	TGCAGTGCTACTACTAGCGCGACGTACAATGAGCAGTTCTTC
-	TRBV29-1	TRBJ2-1	few	11	CSVVNYNEQFF	TGCAGCGTTGTGAACTACAATGAGCAGTTCTTC
-	TRBV7-2	TRBJ2-3	-	17	CASSLALLLGTTDTQYF	TGTGCCAGCAGCTTAGCGCTTCTTTTGGGGACCACAGATACGCAGTATTTT
TRBD1	TRBV5-4	TRBJ2-2	-	15	CASSNDRVVTGELFF	TGTGCCAGCAGCAATGACAGGGTGGTGACCGGGGAGCTGTTTTTT
-	TRBV25-1	TRBJ2-5	many	16	CASSDRLTGIQETQYF	TGTGCCAGCAGTGATAGGTTAACAGGCATTCAAGAGACCCAGTACTTC
TRBD1	TRBV5-1	TRBJ2-7	-	15	CASSFRDSRNDEQYF	TGCGCCAGCAGCTTTCGGGACAGTCGGAACGACGAGCAGTACTTC
-	TRBV7-2	TRBJ2-1	many	15	CASSPRQDTYNEQFF	TGTGCCAGCAGCCCCAGGCAGGACACCTACAATGAGCAGTTCTTC
-	TRBV18	TRBJ1-6	-	14	CASSPSEGNSPLHF	TGTGCCAGCTCACCTTCGGAGGGGAATTCACCCCTCCACTTT
-	TRBV7-2	TRBJ2-3	few	14	CASSFGQITDTQYF	TGTGCCAGCAGCTTCGGACAGATCACAGATACGCAGTATTTT
-	TRBV7-2	TRBJ2-1	-	15	CASSTRAGTYNEQFF	TGTGCCAGCAGCACAAGAGCGGGTACCTACAATGAGCAGTTCTTC
TRBD2	TRBV4-2	TRBJ2-7	many	15	CASSQGLAGSYEQYF	TGTGCCAGCAGCCAGGGACTAGCGGGCTCCTACGAGCAGTACTTC
-	TRBV5-6	TRBJ2-7	few	13	CASSPGPGCPQYF	TGTGCCAGCAGCCCCGGTCCCGGATGCCCGCAGTACTTC
-	TRBV4-2	TRBJ2-1	many	15	CASSQEGNSYNEQFF	TGTGCCAGCAGCCAAGAGGGAAACTCCTACAATGAGCAGTTCTTC
TRBD2	TRBV10-3	TRBJ2-2	-	16	CAIGLAGGPATGELFF	TGTGCCATCGGCCTAGCGGGGGGGCCGGCCACCGGGGAGCTGTTTTTT
-	TRBV10-3	TRBJ2-2	few	18	CAISESIKGRANTGELFF	TGTGCCATCAGTGAGTCGATTAAAGGTCGAGCGAACACCGGGGAGCTGTTTTTT
TRBD1	TRBV5-6	TRBJ1-1	many	13	CASRRDRGTEAFF	TGTGCCAGCAGGAGGGACAGGGGTACTGAAGCTTTCTTT
-	TRBV4-2	TRBJ1-6	many	12	CASSPPDSPLHF	TGTGCCAGCAGCCCCCCTGATTCACCCCTCCACTTT
-	TRBV7-6	TRBJ2-7	many	13	CASSSKMTGLQYF	TGTGCCAGCAGCTCAAAAATGACAGGTCTTCAGTACTTC
TRBD1	TRBV2	TRBJ1-4	few	15	CASMPGTGGTEKLFF	TGTGCCAGCATGCCAGGGACAGGGGGAACTGAAAAACTGTTTTTT
-	TRBV24-1	TRBJ2-3	-	14	CATSEWGNTDTQYF	TGTGCCACCAGTGAGTGGGGGAACACAGATACGCAGTATTTT
TRBD2	TRBV27	TRBJ2-7	-	15	CASSGGLAGAYEQYF	TGTGCCAGCAGTGGGGGACTAGCGGGGGCCTACGAGCAGTACTTC
-	TRBV6-2/TRBV6-3	TRBJ2-7	-	11	CASSQGFEQYF	TGTGCCAGCTCCCAAGGGTTCGAGCAGTACTTC
-	TRBV4-3	TRBJ2-5	few	15	CASSQVWQAQETQYF	TGCGCCAGCAGCCAAGTTTGGCAGGCACAAGAGACCCAGTACTTC